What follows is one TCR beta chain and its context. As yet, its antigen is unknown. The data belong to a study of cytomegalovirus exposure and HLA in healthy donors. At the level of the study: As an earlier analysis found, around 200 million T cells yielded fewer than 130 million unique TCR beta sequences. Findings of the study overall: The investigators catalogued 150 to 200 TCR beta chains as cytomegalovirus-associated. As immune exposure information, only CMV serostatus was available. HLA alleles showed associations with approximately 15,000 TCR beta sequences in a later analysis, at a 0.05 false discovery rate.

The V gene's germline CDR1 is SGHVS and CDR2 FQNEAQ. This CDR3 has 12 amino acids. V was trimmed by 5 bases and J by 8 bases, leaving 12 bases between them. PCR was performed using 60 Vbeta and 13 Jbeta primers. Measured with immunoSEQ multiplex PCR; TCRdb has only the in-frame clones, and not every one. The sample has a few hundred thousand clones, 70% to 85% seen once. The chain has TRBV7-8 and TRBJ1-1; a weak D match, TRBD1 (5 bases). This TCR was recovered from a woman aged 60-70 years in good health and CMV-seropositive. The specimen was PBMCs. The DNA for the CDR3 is TGTGCCAGCAGCCTAAGGGGACTGGAAGCTTTCTTT. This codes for CASSLRGLEAFF.